This record concerns one T cell receptor (beta chain) sequence. Losses at the gene ends were 5 bases for V and 3 bases for J; bases not matched to a gene: 9. The CDR3 length is 15 residues. Germline V CDR1 and CDR2: SNHLY, FYNNEI. This sample is part of a study of blood T cell repertoires in COVID-19. How the authors handled the data: How many nucleated cells were present was estimated from reference gene primer amplification. The table came from immunoSEQ multiplex PCR; TCRdb's copy has only in-frame clones and leaves some out. The D gene and trimming were derived from the DNA, and the V and J assignments and clone size from that table. The sample has roughly 100,000 clones, about 85% seen once.

The sequence was obtained from a man aged 45-65 years with active COVID-19. The V call is TRBV2, the J call TRBJ1-2; 7 bases fit TRBD1. Source material: peripheral blood. Here the CDR3 DNA reads TGTGCCAGCAGTCCTCAGGGGGGTCAGCACTATGGCTACACCTTC. Protein product: CASSPQGGQHYGYTF.